These 5 T cell receptor beta chains originate from one sample sequenced in a study of blood T cells in healthy people across ages. For the second PCR, which ran for about 6 to 12 cycles, a sample-barcoded 5' primer and a J-beta primer mix were used. TCRdb re-analysed the 5' RACE reads in MiXCR, keeping a single row per CDR3 protein. The sample comprises 380,000 or so distinct CDR3 sequences, 45% to 60% of which are singletons, and under 65% rests with the top ten. Sequenced: blood. The receptors come from a man in his 60s in good health.

The V call is TRBV7-9, the J call TRBJ1-5; possibly TRBD1 for D (5 bases). This CDR3 contains 15 residues. Germline CDR1 is SEHNR and CDR2 is FQNEAQ (reference sequence). V lost 5 bases, J lost 7 bases, and 18 bases lay in between. This chain's CDR3 is CASSTGLQRGQPQHF. The CDR3 coding sequence is TGTGCCAGCAGCACGGGACTCCAACGGGGGCAGCCCCAGCATTTT.

This clonotype was seen a handful of times. The gene calls are TRBV29-1 and TRBJ2-3, with 9 positions matching TRBD1. In germline, CDR1 is SQVTM, CDR2 ANQGSEA. Trimming at V came to 4 bases and at J to 7 bases, leaving 9 bases not matched to a gene. CDR3 size: 14 residues. The CDR3 protein is CSVAGTGILYTQYF. The CDR3 DNA reads TGCAGCGTTGCGGGGACAGGGATTTTATATACGCAGTATTTT.

This clonotype appeared many times. J is TRBJ1-2 and V is TRBV11-1, with D possibly being TRBD1 (5 bases). Trimming shortened V by 5 bases and J by 4 bases, and 8 bases separated the two germline ends. Germline V gene lookup returns CDR1 SGHAT and CDR2 FQDESV (reference sequence). The CDR3 totals 12 residues. The chain's CDR3 is CASSRDSYGYTF. CDR3 DNA: TGTGCCAGCAGCCGTGACAGCTATGGCTACACCTTC.

V usage is TRBV2 and J usage is TRBJ2-7; D is tentatively TRBD1 or TRBD2 (5 bases each). Per germline, CDR1 SNHLY and CDR2 FYNNEI. The CDR3 spans 16 residues. The V end was cut by 6 bases, the J end by 7 bases, with 25 bases between. The chain's CDR3 is CASRPSGTWDQNEQYF. The CDR3 region has the DNA TGTGCCAGCAGGCCCTCGGGGACGTGGGATCAAAATGAGCAGTACTTC.

The chain links TRBV7-2 to TRBJ2-4, with TRBD1 identical over 7 bases. The better agreement between TRBJ2-7 and the DNA end casts doubt on the J call. This CDR3 contains 13 residues. Germline V gene lookup returns CDR1 SGHTA and CDR2 FQGNSA. The chain's CDR3 is CASSQTGNHEQYF. For the CDR3, the DNA is TGTGCCAGCAGCCAGACAGGGAACCACGAGCAGTACTTC.